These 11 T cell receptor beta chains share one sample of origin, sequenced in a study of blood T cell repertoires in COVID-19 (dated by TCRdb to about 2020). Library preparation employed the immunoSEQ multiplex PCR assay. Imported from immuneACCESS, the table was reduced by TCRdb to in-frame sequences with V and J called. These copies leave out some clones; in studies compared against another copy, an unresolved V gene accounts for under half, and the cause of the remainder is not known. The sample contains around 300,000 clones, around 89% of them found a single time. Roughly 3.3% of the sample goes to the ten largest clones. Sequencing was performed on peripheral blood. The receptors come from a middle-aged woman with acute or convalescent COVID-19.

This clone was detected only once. The CDR3 loop reads CASSRSPRDQETQYF. In nucleotides, the CDR3 is TGTGCCAGCAGCCGAAGCCCCCGGGACCAAGAGACCCAGTACTTC. The V gene is TRBV11-2, the J gene TRBJ2-5; no definite D call. Germline V gene lookup returns CDR1 SGHAT and CDR2 FQNNGV. The CDR3 loop spans 15 amino acids. With 5 bases removed from V and 0 bases from J, the gap between germline ends came to 13 bases. Using reference TRBV11-2 and TRBJ2-5 for the parts outside the CDR3, the full variable domain is EAGVAQSPRYKIIEKRQSVAFWCNPISGHATLYWYQQILGQGPKLLIQFQNNGVVDDSQLPKDRFSAERLKGVDSTLKIQPAKLEDSAVYLCASSRSPRDQETQYFGPGTRLLVL.

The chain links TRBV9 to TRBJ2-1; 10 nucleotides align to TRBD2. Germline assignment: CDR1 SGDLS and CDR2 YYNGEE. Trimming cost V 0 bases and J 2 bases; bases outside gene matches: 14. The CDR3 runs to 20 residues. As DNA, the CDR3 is TGTGCCAGCAGCGTAGACGAGCGGGGGGGCTTTTCGGGGCCCTACAATGAGCAGTTCTTC. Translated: CASSVDERGGFSGPYNEQFF.

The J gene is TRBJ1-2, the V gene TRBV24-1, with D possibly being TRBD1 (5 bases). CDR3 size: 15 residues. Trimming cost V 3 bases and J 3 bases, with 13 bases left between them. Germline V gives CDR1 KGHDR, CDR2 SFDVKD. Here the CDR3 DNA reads TGTGCCACCAGTGATCCCAGGGTAGTTGACTATGGCTACACCTTC. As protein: CATSDPRVVDYGYTF.

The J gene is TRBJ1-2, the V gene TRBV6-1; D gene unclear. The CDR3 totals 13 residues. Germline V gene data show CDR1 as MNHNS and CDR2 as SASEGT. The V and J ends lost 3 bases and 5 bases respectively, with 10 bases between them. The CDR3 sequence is CASSEFRGYGYTF. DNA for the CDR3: TGTGCCAGCAGTGAGTTCAGAGGGTATGGCTACACCTTC.

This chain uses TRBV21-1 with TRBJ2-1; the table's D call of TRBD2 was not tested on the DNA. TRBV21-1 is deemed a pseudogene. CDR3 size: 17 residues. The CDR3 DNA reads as TGTGCCAGCAGCAAAGAGACTAGCGGGTTGGCCTACAATGAGCAGTTCTTC. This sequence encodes CASSKETSGLAYNEQFF.

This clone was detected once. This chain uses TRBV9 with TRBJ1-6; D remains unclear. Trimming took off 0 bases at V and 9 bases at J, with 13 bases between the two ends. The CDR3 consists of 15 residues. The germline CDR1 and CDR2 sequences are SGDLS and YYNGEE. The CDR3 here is CASSVDFQVASPLHF. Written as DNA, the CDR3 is TGTGCCAGCAGCGTAGATTTTCAAGTGGCTTCACCCCTCCACTTT.

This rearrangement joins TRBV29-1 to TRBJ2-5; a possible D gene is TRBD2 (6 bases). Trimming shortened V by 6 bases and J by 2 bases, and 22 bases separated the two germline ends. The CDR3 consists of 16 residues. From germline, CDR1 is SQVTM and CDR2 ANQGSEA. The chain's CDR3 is CSVKRWPGLKQETQYF. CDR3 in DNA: TGCAGCGTCAAAAGATGGCCGGGACTTAAACAAGAGACCCAGTACTTC.

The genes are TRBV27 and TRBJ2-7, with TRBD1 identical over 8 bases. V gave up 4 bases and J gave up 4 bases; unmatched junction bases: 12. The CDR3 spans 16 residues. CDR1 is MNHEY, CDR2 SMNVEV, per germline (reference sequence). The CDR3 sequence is CASSSLQGGLRYEQYV. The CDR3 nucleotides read TGTGCCAGCAGTTCATTACAGGGGGGCCTTCGGTACGAGCAGTACGTC.

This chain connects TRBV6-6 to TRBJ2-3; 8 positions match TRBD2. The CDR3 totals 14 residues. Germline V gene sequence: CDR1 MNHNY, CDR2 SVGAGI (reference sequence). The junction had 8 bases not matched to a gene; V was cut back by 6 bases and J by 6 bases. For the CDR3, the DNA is TGTGCCAGCAGGACCGGGACTAGAGGGGATACGCAGTATTTT. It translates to CASRTGTRGDTQYF.

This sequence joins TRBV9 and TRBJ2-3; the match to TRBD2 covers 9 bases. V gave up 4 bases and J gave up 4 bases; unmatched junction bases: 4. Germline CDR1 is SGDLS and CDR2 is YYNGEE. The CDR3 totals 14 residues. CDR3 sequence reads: CASSPERGADTQYF. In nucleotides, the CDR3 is TGTGCCAGCAGCCCAGAGCGGGGGGCAGATACGCAGTATTTT.

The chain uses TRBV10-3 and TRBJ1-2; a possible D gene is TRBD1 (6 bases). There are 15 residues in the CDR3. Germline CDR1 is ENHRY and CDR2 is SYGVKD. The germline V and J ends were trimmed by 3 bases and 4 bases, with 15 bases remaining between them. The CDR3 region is CAISDSGGVSYGYTF. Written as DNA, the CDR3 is TGTGCCATCAGTGATTCGGGGGGCGTTAGCTATGGCTACACCTTC.